This T cell receptor (beta chain) was documented in a study of coeliac disease. Study-wide results and limits: TRB repertoires were largely private, with most amino acid sequences found in only one sample. In active celiac disease, intraepithelial and lamina propria TRB and TRG repertoires were less clonal than controls. According to the authors, this method cannot detect gliadin-specific T cells in an unbiased way.

Measured with immunoSEQ multiplex PCR; TCRdb has only the in-frame clones, and not every one. The data show thousands of clones, approximately 64% seen once. This clone showed up just a few times. Its antigen is as yet unknown. One frozen approximately 500,000-cell aliquot per fraction was sequenced. The source material was lamina propria lymphocytes from the gut. The receptor was derived from a woman aged 18-29 years with active celiac disease.

This CDR3 is CASSVAGLVSTGELFF. The CDR3 DNA reads TGTGCCAGCAGCGTAGCAGGACTAGTTTCCACCGGGGAGCTGTTTTTT. V gene TRBV9 combines with J gene TRBJ2-2; 7 bases align to TRBD2. The CDR3 runs 16 residues. The germline V gene encodes CDR1 SGDLS and CDR2 YYNGEE. V lost 0 bases, J lost 4 bases, and 6 bases stayed unmatched.